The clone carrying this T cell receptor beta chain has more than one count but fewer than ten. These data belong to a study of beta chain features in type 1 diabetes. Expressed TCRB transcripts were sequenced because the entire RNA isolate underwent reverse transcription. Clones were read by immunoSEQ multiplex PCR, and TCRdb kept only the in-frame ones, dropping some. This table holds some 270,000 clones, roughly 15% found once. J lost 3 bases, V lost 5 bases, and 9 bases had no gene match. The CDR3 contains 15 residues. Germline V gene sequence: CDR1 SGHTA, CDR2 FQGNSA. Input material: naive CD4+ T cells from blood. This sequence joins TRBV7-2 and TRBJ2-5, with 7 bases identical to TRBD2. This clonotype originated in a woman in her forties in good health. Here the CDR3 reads CASSQPRLAEETQYF. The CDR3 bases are TGTGCCAGCAGCCAACCCCGGCTAGCGGAAGAGACCCAGTACTTC.